Below are 28 T cell receptor beta chains sequenced from a single sample in a study of cytomegalovirus exposure and HLA in healthy donors. This table comes from immunoSEQ multiplex PCR, and its TCRdb copy is limited to in-frame clones, with some not included. The sample contains about 250,000 clones, roughly 87% of which appear only once. Sequenced input: PBMCs. All receptors derive from a man aged 18 to 29 in good health and CMV-seropositive.

V is TRBV5-6 and J is TRBJ1-4, with D maybe TRBD1 (5 bases). The CDR3 loop spans 15 amino acids. Germline CDR1 and CDR2: SGHDT and YYEEEE. V dropped 3 bases and J dropped 7 bases, with 16 bases sitting between them. CDR3 DNA sequence: TGTGCCAGCAGCTCCGTCATGAACCAGGGTGAAAAACTGTTTTTT. Residues: CASSSVMNQGEKLFF.

The V call is TRBV30, the J call TRBJ1-5; TRBD1 is a possible D gene (6 bases). The germline V and J ends were trimmed by 8 bases and 4 bases, with 15 bases remaining between them. Per germline, CDR1 GTSNPN and CDR2 SVGIG (reference sequence). The CDR3 covers 13 residues. CDR3 coding DNA: TGTGCCGGGGCGGAACAGGGAAATCAGCCCCAGCATTTT. It specifies CAGAEQGNQPQHF.

The rearrangement uses TRBV4-1 and TRBJ1-1; TRBD1 might be the D (6 bases). The ends were cut back, 5 bases at V and 2 bases at J, with 15 bases in the middle. Germline loops: CDR1 MGHRA, CDR2 YSYEKL. This CDR3 is 15 amino acids long. Here the CDR3 DNA reads TGCGCCAGCAGCTTAGCAAGGACAGCAAACACTGAAGCTTTCTTT. Amino acids: CASSLARTANTEAFF.

This clone was recorded a few times. V gene TRBV7-9 combines with J gene TRBJ2-1; D not certain. V dropped 2 bases and J dropped 4 bases, with 6 bases sitting between them. CDR1 is SEHNR, CDR2 FQNEAQ, per germline (reference sequence). This CDR3 comprises 13 residues. Here the CDR3 reads CASSLQEYNEQFF. CDR3 in DNA: TGTGCCAGCAGCTTACAAGAGTACAATGAGCAGTTCTTC.

The gene calls are TRBV7-4 and TRBJ2-1; TRBD2 matches 14 bases. V lost 6 bases and J lost 10; bases outside the gene matches: 11. This CDR3 region has 16 residues. Per germline, CDR1 SGHVT and CDR2 SQSDAQ. The CDR3 reads CASRFIWGLAGEEQFF. DNA of the CDR3: TGTGCCAGCAGGTTCATTTGGGGACTAGCGGGAGAAGAGCAGTTCTTC.

The chain couples TRBV4-2 to TRBJ1-1, with D possibly being TRBD1 (6 bases). Trimming pared 0 bases from V and 8 bases from J, leaving 16 bases between. Germline lookup yields CDR1 LGHNA and CDR2 YNFKEQ. The length of the CDR3 is 15 residues. The CDR3 loop reads CASSQDSGVGTEAFF. DNA for the CDR3: TGTGCCAGCAGCCAAGATAGTGGGGTCGGGACAGAAGCTTTCTTT.

The J gene is TRBJ2-7, the V gene TRBV6-5, with a possible D match to TRBD2 (5 bases). The CDR3 sequence is 13 residues long. CDR1 is MNHEY and CDR2 is SVGAGI in the germline V gene. The germline V and J ends were trimmed by 5 bases and 3 bases, with 11 bases remaining between them. The CDR3 spells CASSVARLYEQYF. The CDR3 coding sequence is TGTGCCAGCAGTGTAGCGAGACTCTACGAGCAGTACTTC.

The chain recombines TRBV27 with TRBJ1-5, with D unclear. Trimming took off 2 bases at V and 1 base at J, with 9 bases between the two ends. CDR1 and CDR2 (germline): MNHEY, SMNVEV (reference sequence). The CDR3 has 15 residues. The CDR3 nucleotides read TGTGCCAGCAGTTTAGTAGCCGGGAGCAATCAGCCCCAGCATTTT. Translated, it gives CASSLVAGSNQPQHF.

This clone appeared once. The rearrangement joins TRBV6-1 to TRBJ2-5; 12 nucleotides line up with TRBD2. This CDR3 has 15 amino acids. The germline V gene encodes CDR1 MNHNS and CDR2 SASEGT. The J segment lost 0 bases and the V segment lost 11 bases, leaving 7 bases of the junction unmatched. CDR3 sequence reads: CAGGTSGWYQETQYF. The CDR3 DNA reads TGTGCCGGAGGGACTAGCGGGTGGTACCAAGAGACCCAGTACTTC.

This clone was seen a single time. The chain combines TRBV28 with TRBJ2-5; 9 bases agree with TRBD2. The V and J ends lost 3 bases and 5 bases, in that order; junction bases with no gene match: 7. This CDR3 region has 15 residues. Germline CDR1 and CDR2: MDHEN and SYDVKM. The CDR3: CASSFLAGGLETQYF. As DNA, the CDR3 is TGTGCCAGCAGTTTTCTGGCGGGGGGGCTGGAGACCCAGTACTTC.

This chain links TRBV11-2 with TRBJ2-7; the D gene is possibly TRBD2 (5 bases). Trimming shortened V by 0 bases and J by 0 bases, and 12 bases separated the two germline ends. Germline values: CDR1 SGHAT, CDR2 FQNNGV. This CDR3 has 16 residues. CDR3 in amino acids: CASSLEVAYPSYEQYF. CDR3 in DNA: TGTGCCAGCAGCTTAGAGGTAGCGTACCCCTCCTACGAGCAGTACTTC.

V gene TRBV2 combines with J gene TRBJ2-7, with TRBD2 as a possible D gene (5 bases). Germline loops: CDR1 SNHLY, CDR2 FYNNEI. This CDR3 contains 15 residues. V lost 2 bases and J 0 bases, leaving 11 bases between the germline ends. CDR3 nucleotides: TGTGCCAGCAGTGAACAGGCGGGTAGCTCCTACGAGCAGTACTTC. Its translation: CASSEQAGSSYEQYF. The whole variable domain, filled in from reference TRBV2 and TRBJ2-7, reads EPEVTQTPSHQVTQMGQEVILRCVPISNHLYFYWYRQILGQKVEFLVSFYNNEISEKSEIFDDQFSVERPDGSNFTLKIRSTKLEDSAMYFCASSEQAGSSYEQYFGPGTRLTVT.

Remarks on this clone: Other nucleotide sequences in the sample specify the same CDR3. The rearrangement joins TRBV2 to TRBJ1-1, with 10 bases identical to TRBD1. Unmatched junction bases numbered 3, after V lost 8 bases and J lost 0 bases. The germline gives CDR1 SNHLY, CDR2 FYNNEI. The CDR3 length is 14 residues. The CDR3 DNA sequence: TGTGCCAGCTCGACAGGGGGCTTGAACACTGAAGCTTTCTTT. It is translated as CASSTGGLNTEAFF.

The rearrangement joins TRBV27 to TRBJ2-7, with TRBD1 matching over 12 bases. This CDR3 is built from 14 residues. Germline assignment: CDR1 MNHEY and CDR2 SMNVEV (reference sequence). After removal of 3 bases from V and 6 bases from J, the junction contained 3 bases not matched to a gene. This CDR3 reads CASSFRDRGREQYF. CDR3 in DNA: TGTGCCAGCAGTTTCCGGGACAGGGGGCGCGAGCAGTACTTC.

V and J are TRBV27 and TRBJ2-5, with TRBD2 matching 8 bases. The CDR3 contains 18 residues. The V gene end was trimmed by 2 bases and the J gene end by 3 bases; junction bases not matched to a gene: 14. Germline V gene sequence: CDR1 MNHEY, CDR2 SMNVEV (reference sequence). CDR3 in amino acids: CASSLMAGGRPTEETQYF. In DNA form, the CDR3 reads TGTGCCAGCAGTTTAATGGCGGGGGGACGTCCCACAGAAGAGACCCAGTACTTC.

The rearrangement joins TRBV28 to TRBJ1-1, with TRBD1 identical over 8 bases. The ends lost 6 bases at V and 6 bases at J; junction bases unmatched: 9. This CDR3 comprises 14 residues. Germline CDR1 MDHEN, CDR2 SYDVKM. CDR3: CASSETGVWSEAFF. The CDR3 region has the DNA TGTGCCAGCAGCGAGACAGGGGTTTGGTCTGAAGCTTTCTTT.

This chain connects TRBV29-1 to TRBJ2-5; TRBD2 agrees at 12 bases. Germline CDR1 SQVTM, CDR2 ANQGSEA. The CDR3 has 16 residues. The V gene end was trimmed by 2 bases and the J gene end by 5 bases; junction bases not matched to a gene: 9. CDR3 sequence (DNA): TGCAGCGTTGAAAGGTTTGCTAGCGGGAGGGATGAGACCCAGTACTTC. It translates to CSVERFASGRDETQYF.

J is TRBJ1-1 and V is TRBV5-4, with D perhaps matching TRBD1 (6 bases). Germline loops: CDR1 SGHNT, CDR2 YYREEE (reference sequence). The ends were cut back, 4 bases at V and 5 bases at J, with 18 bases in the middle. This CDR3 has 15 residues. The CDR3 DNA sequence: TGTGCCAGCAGCGCTGGGACCGGGGGGCGGACTGAAGCTTTCTTT. Its translation: CASSAGTGGRTEAFF.

This chain uses TRBV5-1 with TRBJ2-7, with 8 nucleotides matching TRBD1. In germline, CDR1 is SGHRS, CDR2 YFSETQ. V gave up 5 bases and J gave up 2 bases; unmatched junction bases: 9. The CDR3 is 15 residues long. This chain's CDR3 is CASSSGQGGPYEQYF. CDR3 in DNA: TGCGCCAGCAGTTCCGGACAGGGTGGACCCTACGAGCAGTACTTC.

This chain uses TRBV7-2 with TRBJ1-4; possible D gene TRBD1, 5 bases. The germline V and J ends were trimmed by 1 base and 0 bases, with 6 bases remaining between them. CDR3 size: 15 residues. Germline V gives CDR1 SGHTA, CDR2 FQGNSA. The CDR3 DNA reads as TGTGCCAGCAGCTTAGTGGGGGCAACTAATGAAAAACTGTTTTTT. Protein: CASSLVGATNEKLFF.

V and J are TRBV7-8 and TRBJ2-5, with 15 bases fitting TRBD2. After removal of 5 bases from V and 6 bases from J, the junction contained 10 bases not matched to a gene. The CDR3 runs 17 residues. CDR1 SGHVS and CDR2 FQNEAQ come from the germline V gene. CDR3 amino acids: CASSPGLAGGPIKTQYF. Written as DNA, the CDR3 is TGTGCCAGCAGCCCCGGACTAGCGGGAGGGCCGATAAAGACCCAGTACTTC.

A single count supports this clone. The V call is TRBV2, the J call TRBJ1-2; D possibly corresponds to TRBD1 (6 bases). The germline V gene encodes CDR1 SNHLY and CDR2 FYNNEI. V was pared by 2 bases and J by 0 bases, with 19 bases between. The CDR3 has 18 amino acids. CDR3 loop: CASSEWDTWGNSNYGYTF. CDR3 nucleotides: TGTGCCAGCAGTGAATGGGACACTTGGGGGAATTCTAACTATGGCTACACCTTC.

The chain has TRBV4-2 and TRBJ1-2; weak D call: TRBD1 (5 bases). Germline values: CDR1 LGHNA, CDR2 YNFKEQ. V lost 0 bases, J lost 7 bases, and 9 bases lay in between. The CDR3 is made up of 13 amino acids. As DNA, the CDR3 is TGTGCCAGCAGCCAAGATCAGGGCTTTGGCTACACCTTC. This encodes CASSQDQGFGYTF.

This clone was recorded once. The chain carries TRBV2 and TRBJ2-1; 7 bases line up with TRBD1. The ends lost 5 bases at V and 8 bases at J; junction bases unmatched: 9. From germline, CDR1 is SNHLY and CDR2 FYNNEI. The CDR3 extends over 14 amino acids. This CDR3 reads CASSRTGDADEQFF. Here the CDR3 DNA reads TGTGCCAGCAGTCGGACAGGCGACGCGGATGAGCAGTTCTTC.

The chain joins TRBV5-6 to TRBJ2-5, with D unclear. Between the trimmed V and J ends, which lost 2 bases and 3 bases, there was a span of 5 bases. CDR1 SGHDT and CDR2 YYEEEE come from the germline V gene. The CDR3 is 12 amino acids. This chain's CDR3 is CASSFVEETQYF. DNA of the CDR3: TGTGCCAGCAGCTTTGTCGAAGAGACCCAGTACTTC.

The V call is TRBV15, the J call TRBJ2-2, with TRBD2 identical over 8 bases. The CDR3 covers 15 residues. Germline CDR1 LNHNV, CDR2 YYDKDF (reference sequence). Losses at the gene ends were 4 bases for V and 6 bases for J; bases not matched to a gene: 7. This chain's CDR3 is CATSKGTRGAGELFF. The CDR3, as DNA: TGTGCCACCAGCAAAGGGACTAGGGGCGCCGGGGAGCTGTTTTTT.

V gene TRBV5-1 combines with J gene TRBJ1-1, with no clear D. Germline assignment: CDR1 SGHRS and CDR2 YFSETQ. The CDR3 contains 15 residues. V was pared by 0 bases and J by 4 bases, with 13 bases between. CDR3 sequence: CASSLARVGATEAFF. Here the CDR3 DNA reads TGCGCCAGCAGCTTGGCCCGGGTGGGAGCCACTGAAGCTTTCTTT.

This chain joins TRBV18 and TRBJ2-7, with D maybe TRBD2 (5 bases). Trimming stripped 2 bases from V and 0 bases from J, with 11 bases between. The germline CDR1 and CDR2 sequences are KGHSH and LQKENI. This CDR3 comprises 15 residues. This chain's CDR3 is CASSPVSGNSYEQYF. DNA for the CDR3: TGTGCCAGCTCACCAGTAAGCGGAAACTCCTACGAGCAGTACTTC.